This T cell receptor beta chain was sequenced during a study of cytomegalovirus exposure and HLA in healthy donors. Whole-study context: There were some 400 genotyped donors. Of these, about 81% fell in the genetic ancestry cluster associated with self-reported Caucasian donors.

It was with 60 Vbeta and 13 Jbeta primers that the PCR ran. Clones were read by immunoSEQ multiplex PCR, and TCRdb kept only the in-frame ones, dropping some. The sample yields more than 85,000 clones, around 10% seen once. CDR1 is KGHSH and CDR2 is LQKENI in the germline V gene. This CDR3 spans 15 amino acids. V lost 6 bases, J lost 2 bases, and 6 bases stayed unmatched. This clone was seen repeatedly, ten times or more. What it binds is not known. The sample contains more than one DNA sequence encoding this CDR3. Study-wide findings and caveats: Reportedly, fewer N-insertions than the approximately 700-donor mean appeared in an Asian-associated ancestry cluster in a later analysis. Clonal expansion was found to be greater in HLA-associated TCR beta chains than in equally common others in a later analysis. It emerged from a later analysis that several of the most significant clusters appeared to be linked to common viral pathogens.

This sequence originates from a man aged 45-65 years in good health and CMV-seropositive. The rearrangement joins TRBV18 to TRBJ1-5, with 8 positions matching TRBD1. The source material was PBMCs. For the CDR3, the DNA is TGTGCCAGCTCGCCAGACAGGGGTGGCAATCAGCCCCAGCATTTT. Encoded protein: CASSPDRGGNQPQHF.